This entry lists 6 T cell receptor beta chains sequenced from one sample in a study of CXCR3-negative and CXCR3-positive naive CD8 T cells. 5' RACE that incorporated UMI labels was used to prepare the TRB cDNA libraries. TCRdb reprocessed the 5' RACE reads, keeping one entry per CDR3 protein, no DNA. The sample's table shows 75,000 or so distinct CDR3 sequences. Sequenced material: naive CXCR3- CD8+ T cells from blood. Subset here: CD45RO-CCR7+CD27+CD95- naive CD8+ T cells lacking CXCR3 (TNR3-). The receptor source for this set is a human donor in good health. Some clones in this sample may be carry-over from other donors' samples.

V usage is TRBV21-1 and J usage is TRBJ2-7; the TCRdb call, TRBD1, lacks DNA for checking. TRBV21-1 is an annotated pseudogene. This CDR3 comprises 16 residues. The CDR3 reads CASSKDEGQGVDEQYF.

This sequence joins TRBV6-1 and TRBJ1-3. The CDR3 runs to 17 residues. CDR1 is MNHNS, CDR2 SASEGT, per germline. The CDR3: CASSIWPGDSSGNTIYF.

V usage is TRBV27 and J usage is TRBJ2-7; TCRdb names TRBD1, which stays unverified in the absence of DNA. The germline V gene has CDR1 MNHEY and CDR2 SMNVEV (reference sequence). The CDR3 contains 15 residues. The CDR3: CASSLYGTSSYEQYF.

The V call is TRBV12-3 or TRBV12-4, the J call TRBJ2-1; TCRdb's assignment of TRBD1 cannot be checked, as there is no DNA. The CDR3 consists of 14 residues. The CDR3 spells CASSRRVLGDEQFF.

The chain recombines TRBV7-9 with TRBJ2-3; with no DNA, the TCRdb D assignment of TRBD2 cannot be verified. There are 16 residues in the CDR3. Germline V gene data show CDR1 as SEHNR and CDR2 as FQNEAQ (reference sequence). The CDR3 sequence is CASSSPRAPGTDTQYF.

The chain combines TRBV29-1 with TRBJ2-7; the TCRdb D gene call, TRBD1, has no DNA to confirm it. The germline V gene encodes CDR1 SQVTM and CDR2 ANQGSEA. The CDR3 has 15 residues. CDR3 residues: CSVPLPGAGHYEQYF.